This T cell receptor beta chain was recorded in a study of OX40 agonist ivuxolimab in advanced cancers. Some background on the complete study: Ivuxolimab was a fully human IgG2 agonistic monoclonal antibody targeting the costimulatory receptor OX40 (CD134). Intravenous ivuxolimab was administered to patients every 2 weeks at six dose levels: 0.01, 0.1, 0.3, 1.5, 3 and 10 mg/kg. Among the roughly 52 dose-escalation patients, some 19 had hepatocellular carcinoma, approximately 15 melanoma, 9 renal cell carcinoma and 9 head and neck cancer. In the dose-escalation cohort, approximately 82% of patients were male, and the mean age was approximately 60 years, with a range of roughly 20 to 85. Patients were allowed to have had prior anti-PD-1, anti-PD-L1 or anti-CTLA-4 therapy, and around two fifths of the dose-escalation patients had been treated with checkpoint inhibitors. Partial responses were achieved by three dose-escalation patients, of whom one had hepatocellular carcinoma and two had cutaneous melanoma. Peripheral TCRbeta sequencing aimed to test whether ivuxolimab altered TCR sequence diversity and caused clonal T-cell expansion. The paper covers the monotherapy dose-escalation part of the phase I ivuxolimab trial, which included N = 52 patients. The study at large found these results: The antigen specificity of the clonally expanded peripheral T cells was not determined. Partial responders in the 0.1-3.0 mg/kg groups had among the lowest normalized peripheral clonal expansion, especially among CD8+ T cells. Low levels of normalized T-cell clonal expansion were also shown by some nonresponding patients. At doses of 0.1 to 3.0 mg/kg, clonal expansion of both CD4+ and CD8+ blood T cells was observed from baseline to week 6. After ivuxolimab, more expanded clones were found on average in CD8+ T cells than in CD4+ T cells.

About this clone: What this receptor recognizes is not known. Base-call qualities are not available, and no considerably larger clone is one nucleotide away.

To sequence the TCRbeta CDR3 region, genomic DNA was isolated from the sorted cells. The immunoSEQ Assay was used for sequencing of TCRbeta CDR3 regions. In TCRdb, the immuneACCESS table is reduced to in-frame sequences with V and J assigned. These tables do not hold every clone; where another copy was compared, an unresolved V gene accounts for under half, and the others remain unexplained. The sample table lists tens of thousands of clones, over 75% of them with a count of one. The ten biggest clones cover approximately 4.8% of the sample. The trial excluded patients who had a history of autoimmune disease or were on systemic immunosuppression. In every dose cohort, peripheral blood was drawn for TCR sequencing at baseline, cycle 4 day 1, and cycle 7 day 1. Samples came from an open-label, multicenter, first-in-human phase I dose-escalation trial of ivuxolimab. Adults with locally advanced or metastatic head and neck squamous cell, hepatocellular, melanoma or renal cell carcinoma were enrolled in the trial. Before TCR sequencing, CD4+ T cells and CD8+ T cells from peripheral blood were sorted into separate populations.

This specimen was CD4+ or CD8+ T cells sorted from blood, taken in a trial of the OX40 agonist ivuxolimab. This sequence was found in an adult with an advanced solid tumor such as melanoma, head and neck, liver or kidney cancer.

The DNA sequence is as follows: TGTGCCAGCAACGAGGGCAGGGCTGATGAAAAACTGTTTTTT. The translation is CASNEGRADEKLFF. The chain links TRBV7-2 with TRBJ1-4; TRBD1 is a weak D gene call, 5 bases matching. V lost 7 bases and J lost 6 bases; the stretch between them is 15 bases long. According to the germline V gene, CDR1 reads SGHTA and CDR2 reads FQGNSA. From its cysteine to its phenylalanine, the CDR3 spans 14 amino acids. Just CDR3 DNA is preserved here, 42 bases in frame from base 1.